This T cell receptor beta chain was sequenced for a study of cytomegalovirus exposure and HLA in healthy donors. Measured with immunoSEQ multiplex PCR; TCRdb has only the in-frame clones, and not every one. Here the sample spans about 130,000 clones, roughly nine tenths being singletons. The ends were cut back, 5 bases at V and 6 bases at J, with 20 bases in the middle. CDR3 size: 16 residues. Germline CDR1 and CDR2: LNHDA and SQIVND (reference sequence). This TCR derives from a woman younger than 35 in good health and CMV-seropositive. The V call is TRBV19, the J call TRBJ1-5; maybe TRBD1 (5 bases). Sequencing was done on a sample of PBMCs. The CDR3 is CASSVGGRGAGQPQHF. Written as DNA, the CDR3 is TGTGCCAGTAGTGTCGGGGGGAGGGGTGCTGGTCAGCCCCAGCATTTT.